Detailed here is one T cell receptor (beta chain). Its specificity is not known. Time point meaning: cycle 4 day 1 (C4D1), after 6 weeks of nivolumab. Patients all relapsed after autologous stem cell transplantation, and there was variation in brentuximab vedotin exposure. The germline gives CDR1 SGHTA, CDR2 FQGNSA. CDR3 size: 16 residues. V lost 1 base to trimming and J lost 4 bases, with 14 bases between them. This sample was included in a study of PD-1 blockade in classical Hodgkin lymphoma. Notes on the study in general: CD4+ TCR diversity, unlike CD8+, climbed significantly by C4D1. Although disease activity or prior therapy may be involved, causes of the repertoire differences remain undefined. Baseline TCR diversity was reportedly lower in newly diagnosed patients than in healthy donors. It was reported as lower still in relapsed/refractory patients. For complete responders, baseline diversity was comparable to that of newly diagnosed patients.

The method was immunoSEQ multiplex PCR; TCRdb's version includes in-frame clones alone and lacks a portion of them. The sample shows tens of thousands of clones, 60% to 80% of them seen only once. The chain links TRBV7-2 to TRBJ2-1; perhaps D is TRBD1 or TRBD2 (5 bases each). This specimen was peripheral blood mononuclear cells (PBMCs), taken before the fourth cycle of nivolumab. The receptor comes from a human donor with classical Hodgkin lymphoma. The CDR3 region is CASSLVGGGVYNEQFF. CDR3 nucleotide sequence: TGTGCCAGCAGCTTAGTAGGTGGGGGAGTATACAATGAGCAGTTCTTC.